These 30 T cell receptor beta chains were all obtained from the same sample, sequenced in a study of T cell repertoires in cytomegalovirus infection. MiXCR was run by TCRdb on the reads, yielding one entry per CDR3 protein. The sample lists a few hundred thousand distinct CDR3 sequences, around 15% occurring once. Material: CD8+ T cells from PBMCs. The receptor source for this set is a human donor in good health (CMV status not recorded). Some clones in this sample may be carry-over from other donors' samples.

This clonotype was found many times. The chain couples TRBV4-1 to TRBJ1-5; no firm D call. Germline V gene sequence: CDR1 MGHRA, CDR2 YSYEKL. Trimming pared 0 bases from V and 4 bases from J, leaving 13 bases between. CDR3 length equals 16 residues. The CDR3 sequence: CASSQESGTRNQPQHF. Written as DNA, the CDR3 is TGCGCCAGCAGCCAAGAAAGTGGAACAAGGAATCAGCCCCAGCATTTT.

This clonotype was observed at least ten times. The V and J genes are TRBV6-1 and TRBJ1-1, with a weak D call TRBD1 (5 bases). The CDR3 extends over 14 amino acids. V lost 4 bases to trimming and J lost 1 base, with 10 bases between them. The germline CDR1 and CDR2 sequences are MNHNS and SASEGT. CDR3 region: CASSAGTANTEAFF. In DNA form, the CDR3 reads TGTGCCAGCAGTGCCGGGACGGCGAACACTGAAGCTTTCTTT.

The V gene is TRBV7-2, the J gene TRBJ1-2; tentatively, D is TRBD1 (5 bases). Trimming cost V 5 bases and J 7 bases, with 14 bases left between them. CDR3 length: 13 amino acids. Germline loops: CDR1 SGHTA, CDR2 FQGNSA. CDR3 DNA sequence: TGTGCCAGCAGCATCACAGGAGGTGGTGGCTACACCTTC. The encoded protein is CASSITGGGGYTF. Supplemented by reference TRBV7-2 and TRBJ1-2, the full variable domain reads GAGVSQSPSNKVTEKGKDVELRCDPISGHTALYWYRQSLGQGLEFLIYFQGNSAPDKSGLPSDRFSAERTGGSVSTLTIQRTQQEDSAVYLCASSITGGGGYTFGSGTRLTVV.

This clonotype was recorded at least ten times. The chain combines TRBV7-9 with TRBJ1-4, with D hard to call. Deletions cut 5 bases from V and 0 bases from J, with 10 bases between. The CDR3 has 15 amino acids. Per the germline V gene, CDR1 is SEHNR and CDR2 is FQNEAQ (reference sequence). This CDR3 is CASSGVVATNEKLFF. The CDR3 nucleotides read TGTGCCAGCAGCGGAGTTGTTGCAACTAATGAAAAACTGTTTTTT.

The CDR3 reads CSATGGGVGSYEQYF. Here the CDR3 DNA reads TGCAGTGCTACAGGGGGGGGCGTAGGCTCCTACGAGCAGTACTTC. This chain links TRBV20-1 with TRBJ2-7; D tentatively fits TRBD1 or TRBD2 (7 bases each). V was clipped by 4 bases and J by 0 bases, with 16 bases between them. This CDR3 spans 15 amino acids. Germline V gene data show CDR1 as DFQATT and CDR2 as SNEGSKA (reference sequence).

This clonotype was seen only a few times. The V call is TRBV29-1, the J call TRBJ2-7; the D call may be TRBD1 or TRBD2 (5 bases each). CDR1 is SQVTM and CDR2 is ANQGSEA in the germline V gene. Trimming took off 7 bases at V and 0 bases at J, with 13 bases between the two ends. CDR3 length: 13 amino acids. In DNA, the CDR3 is TGCAGCGAACGGGACGTCGGCTCCTACGAGCAGTACTTC. Translating it yields CSERDVGSYEQYF.

The chain is built from TRBV2 and TRBJ1-2; TRBD1 might be the D (5 bases). V lost 2 bases, J lost 4 bases, and 14 bases lay in between. CDR1 is SNHLY and CDR2 is FYNNEI in the germline V gene. This CDR3 has 15 residues. This CDR3 reads CASSEILRDVYGYTF. As DNA, the CDR3 is TGTGCCAGCAGTGAAATTCTCAGGGACGTCTATGGCTACACCTTC.

This clonotype was seen many times. The rearrangement joins TRBV7-2 to TRBJ2-7; 10 bases align to TRBD2. The germline V gene encodes CDR1 SGHTA and CDR2 FQGNSA. J lost 3 bases, V lost 5 bases, and 10 bases had no gene match. This CDR3 contains 16 residues. The DNA of the CDR3 is TGTGCCAGCAGCACCCCTTTAGCGGGGGGCCTCTACGAGCAGTACTTC. Translation gives CASSTPLAGGLYEQYF.

This clonotype was counted many times. This sequence joins TRBV6-2 or TRBV6-3 and TRBJ2-7; D tentatively fits TRBD1 or TRBD2 (5 bases each). The germline V and J ends were trimmed by 3 bases and 3 bases, with 12 bases remaining between them. Germline lookup yields CDR1 MNHEY and CDR2 SVGEGT. The CDR3 sequence is 14 residues long. This chain's CDR3 is CASSYGDLYYEQYF. In DNA form, the CDR3 reads TGTGCCAGCAGTTATGGGGACCTCTACTACGAGCAGTACTTC.

This clonotype was seen more than once but under ten times. The rearrangement links TRBV12-3 or TRBV12-4 to TRBJ2-2, with D tentatively TRBD1 (6 bases). The CDR3 runs to 15 residues. Trimming pared 8 bases from V and 3 bases from J, leaving 16 bases between. CDR3 sequence: CASWGHRADTGELFF. CDR3 sequence (DNA): TGTGCCAGCTGGGGACACAGGGCGGACACCGGGGAGCTGTTTTTT.

The chain carries TRBV6-6 and TRBJ2-4; D is undetermined. CDR3 length: 14 residues. Germline V gene data show CDR1 as MNHNY and CDR2 as SVGAGI (reference sequence). The germline V and J ends were trimmed by 0 bases and 4 bases, with 7 bases remaining between them. CDR3 region: CASSYSRGKNIQYF. The CDR3 DNA is TGTGCCAGCAGTTACTCGAGAGGAAAAAACATTCAGTACTTC.

The chain joins TRBV6-5 to TRBJ2-7, with no clear D. Germline loops: CDR1 MNHEY, CDR2 SVGAGI. Trimming cost V 0 bases and J 2 bases, with 11 bases left between them. CDR3 length: 15 residues. The CDR3 here is CASSYSLSEAYEQYF. CDR3 bases: TGTGCCAGCAGTTACTCGCTCTCAGAAGCCTACGAGCAGTACTTC.

This clonotype came up a few times. The CDR3 sequence: CASSVSGTANTEAFF. The CDR3 DNA reads TGTGCCAGCAGCGTATCGGGGACAGCGAACACTGAAGCTTTCTTT. This chain joins TRBV9 and TRBJ1-1; the match to TRBD1 covers 7 bases. The CDR3 loop spans 15 amino acids. The junction had 4 bases not matched to a gene; V was cut back by 1 base and J by 1 base. The germline V gene has CDR1 SGDLS and CDR2 YYNGEE.

There are many counts of this clonotype. The rearrangement links TRBV7-9 to TRBJ1-1; D gene ambiguous. Trimming removed 5 bases at V and 1 base at J, with 23 bases between. Germline V gene data show CDR1 as SEHNR and CDR2 as FQNEAQ (reference sequence). The CDR3 is 18 amino acids. The DNA for the CDR3 is TGTGCCAGCAGCGGAGATACCTCCGGACGTTTCGAGAACACTGAAGCTTTCTTT. Translation gives CASSGDTSGRFENTEAFF.

This clonotype appeared many times. V is TRBV25-1 and J is TRBJ2-3; TRBD1 matches 9 bases. J lost 1 base, V lost 1 base, and 3 bases had no gene match. The CDR3 is 16 amino acids. The germline V gene encodes CDR1 MGHDK and CDR2 SYGVNS. CDR3 DNA: TGTGCCAGCAGTGAATCCCGGACAGGGGGCACAGATACGCAGTATTTT. Protein product: CASSESRTGGTDTQYF.

The chain carries TRBV6-8 and TRBJ2-3; D gene ambiguous. Trimming took off 0 bases at V and 4 bases at J, with 5 bases between the two ends. Germline V CDR1 and CDR2: MNHGY, SAAAGT. This CDR3 has 13 amino acids. The CDR3 is CASSYSPADTQYF. The CDR3 DNA follows: TGTGCCAGCAGTTACTCTCCGGCAGATACGCAGTATTTT.

This clonotype has a handful of counts. The J gene is TRBJ2-2, the V gene TRBV7-8, with D unresolved. Trimming took off 3 bases at V and 2 bases at J, with 7 bases between the two ends. This CDR3 has 14 residues. In germline, CDR1 is SGHVS, CDR2 FQNEAQ. CDR3 nucleotide sequence: TGTGCCAGCAGCTTTGGGCGTAACACCGGGGAGCTGTTTTTT. Translating it yields CASSFGRNTGELFF. Drawing the rest from reference TRBV7-8 and TRBJ2-2, the complete variable domain is GAGVSQSPRYKVAKRGQDVALRCDPISGHVSLFWYQQALGQGPEFLTYFQNEAQLDKSGLPSDRFFAERPEGSVSTLKIQRTQQEDSAVYLCASSFGRNTGELFFGEGSRLTVL.

The J gene is TRBJ2-1, the V gene TRBV5-1; D tentatively reads TRBD1 or TRBD2 (6 bases each). The V end lost 0 bases, the J end lost 3 bases, and 19 bases lay between the germline ends. Germline V lookup: CDR1 SGHRS, CDR2 YFSETQ. This CDR3 comprises 18 residues. The CDR3 DNA reads as TGCGCCAGCAGCTTGGCCGGGGCAGGGGCGACTAGCTACAATGAGCAGTTCTTC. Translation gives CASSLAGAGATSYNEQFF.

This clonotype showed up just a few times. V gene TRBV5-1 combines with J gene TRBJ1-1; tentatively, D is TRBD1 (6 bases). V was cut by 0 bases and J by 11 bases, with 26 bases left in between. The CDR3 runs to 17 residues. CDR1 and CDR2 from the germline V gene are SGHRS and YFSETQ. The CDR3 spells CASSLGSTGAGVPWAFF. The CDR3 nucleotides are TGCGCCAGCAGCTTGGGTTCTACGGGGGCCGGGGTCCCGTGGGCTTTCTTT.

The chain uses TRBV20-1 and TRBJ1-1; D unresolved. V was trimmed by 0 bases and J by 11 bases, leaving 19 bases between them. Germline CDR1 reads DFQATT; CDR2 reads SNEGSKA (reference sequence). This CDR3 is built from 14 residues. The CDR3, as DNA: TGCAGTGCTAGAGAATTCGGAACACCCGAGGACGCTTTCTTT. It specifies CSAREFGTPEDAFF.

Concerning this clonotype itself: At one end the junction does not follow the germline gene, possibly because of a read error. The chain couples TRBV7-4 to TRBJ2-1; D gene unclear. CDR1 is SGHVT and CDR2 is SQSDAQ in the germline V gene. CDR3 length: 14 residues. The CDR3 sequence: CTSSTNSALNEQFF. The CDR3 bases are TGTACCAGCAGCACCAACAGTGCACTAAATGAGCAGTTCTTC.

The chain joins TRBV29-1 to TRBJ2-7; 8 bases match TRBD2. CDR3 length equals 15 residues. Germline V gene lookup returns CDR1 SQVTM and CDR2 ANQGSEA. J lost 0 bases, V lost 4 bases, and 8 bases had no gene match. CDR3 residues: CSVGGSSGPSYEQYF. CDR3 DNA sequence: TGCAGCGTTGGGGGCTCTAGCGGGCCCTCCTACGAGCAGTACTTC.

This clonotype came up many times. This chain links TRBV6-2 or TRBV6-3 with TRBJ2-7; a possible D gene is TRBD2 (6 bases). This CDR3 is 14 amino acids long. Trimming left V 5 bases short and J 6 bases short, with 17 bases between. Germline CDR1 and CDR2: MNHEY and SVGEGT. DNA for the CDR3: TGTGCCAGCAGTATACCGATGGGAGGCGGCGAGCAGTACTTC. Translation gives CASSIPMGGGEQYF.

J is TRBJ2-3 and V is TRBV9; D is uncertain. The CDR3 covers 14 residues. V lost 1 base, J lost 0 bases, and 6 bases lay in between. The V gene's germline CDR1 is SGDLS and CDR2 YYNGEE. The CDR3 nucleotides are TGTGCCAGCAGCGTATCTGGGAGCACAGATACGCAGTATTTT. Translated, it gives CASSVSGSTDTQYF.

This clonotype came up many times. The chain links TRBV6-1 to TRBJ1-1; D not resolved. This CDR3 comprises 13 residues. Germline lookup yields CDR1 MNHNS and CDR2 SASEGT. Trimming left V 5 bases short and J 4 bases short, with 11 bases between. CDR3 residues: CASSILGITEAFF. CDR3 in DNA: TGTGCCAGCAGTATTCTGGGGATCACTGAAGCTTTCTTT.

V and J are TRBV7-6 and TRBJ2-2; maybe TRBD2 (5 bases). V gave up 5 bases and J gave up 3 bases, with 13 bases separating them. The CDR3 spans 15 residues. Germline-derived CDR1 and CDR2 are SGHVS and FNYEAQ. The CDR3: CASSHSISDTGELFF. CDR3 nucleotide sequence: TGTGCCAGCAGCCACAGCATTAGCGACACCGGGGAGCTGTTTTTT.

This clonotype was observed many times. V gene TRBV6-5 combines with J gene TRBJ2-1; the match to TRBD1 covers 10 bases. Germline CDR1 and CDR2: MNHEY and SVGAGI. The CDR3 consists of 13 residues. J lost 9 bases, V lost 5 bases, and 4 bases had no gene match. CDR3: CASSRTGGVEQFF. The CDR3 DNA reads TGTGCCAGCAGTCGGACAGGGGGAGTTGAGCAGTTCTTC.

This clonotype was recorded at least ten times. The V and J genes are TRBV6-5 and TRBJ2-7; D is uncertain. The V and J ends lost 0 bases and 2 bases respectively, with 8 bases between them. Looked up from germline, CDR1 is MNHEY and CDR2 is SVGAGI. CDR3 size: 14 residues. CDR3 in DNA: TGTGCCAGCAGTTACTCACCGGATCCCTACGAGCAGTACTTC. Protein: CASSYSPDPYEQYF.

J is TRBJ2-7 and V is TRBV27; D may be TRBD1 (6 bases). Germline CDR1 and CDR2: MNHEY and SMNVEV (reference sequence). The V end was cut by 2 bases, the J end by 2 bases, with 10 bases between. The CDR3 runs to 14 residues. CDR3 residues: CASSLIRDTYEQYF. In DNA form, the CDR3 reads TGTGCCAGCAGTTTAATCCGGGACACCTACGAGCAGTACTTC.

This clonotype appeared many times. CDR3 DNA sequence: TGTGCCAGCAGCTTAAGACTATTGGATGAGCAGTTCTTC. It yields the protein CASSLRLLDEQFF. This chain uses TRBV7-9 with TRBJ2-1, with a possible D match to TRBD2 (5 bases). The CDR3 contains 13 residues. V lost 2 bases to trimming and J lost 8 bases, with 10 bases between them. CDR1 SEHNR and CDR2 FQNEAQ come from the germline V gene (reference sequence).